The source of this T cell receptor beta chain is a study of T-cell memory formation after mild COVID-19. In TCRdb, the 5' RACE reads were re-called with MiXCR into one record per CDR3 protein. The repertoire has 450,000 to 650,000 distinct CDR3 sequences, around 21% of them found once; the top ten carry approximately 12%. This clonotype was seen ten or more times. This TCR came from an adult woman who had mild COVID-19 (a few samples of this study predate the infection). Cell type and time point are not known. The sequenced material came from PBMCs or a T cell subset sorted from them (not recorded which).

DNA of the CDR3: TGCAGTGCTTCCGGGACAGGGTCTCTCTACAATGAGCAGTTCTTC. Its protein product is CSASGTGSLYNEQFF. This rearrangement joins TRBV20-1 to TRBJ2-1; TRBD1 aligns across 9 bases. The junction had 8 bases not matched to a gene; V was cut back by 5 bases and J by 3 bases. Germline values: CDR1 DFQATT, CDR2 SNEGSKA (reference sequence). This CDR3 has 15 amino acids.